These 25 T cell receptor beta chains were all obtained from the same sample, sequenced in a study of T cell repertoires in urothelial bladder cancer (dated by TCRdb to between 2018 and 2021). Library generation was performed with the immunoSEQ multiplex PCR assay. TCRdb carries this immuneACCESS record with in-frame sequences only. Its versions omit some clonotypes, under half of them owing to an unresolved V gene in the studies checked, with the rest unexplained. The sample table shows 9,200 or so clones, and 58% are seen once. The top ten clonotypes cover around 30% of the sample. The sample consisted of tumor-infiltrating cells from bladder cancer. These receptors were obtained from a human donor with urothelial carcinoma.

This clone was counted only a few times. The chain has TRBV5-1 and TRBJ1-2; no clear D. Germline CDR1 is SGHRS and CDR2 is YFSETQ. The CDR3 contains 12 residues. The V and J ends lost 5 bases and 5 bases respectively, with 10 bases between them. The CDR3 region is CASRIGRYGYTF. The CDR3 coding sequence is TGCGCCAGCAGGATAGGGAGGTATGGCTACACCTTC.

DNA of the CDR3: TGTGCCACCAGCAGTCGGACAGGGGCCTCCGGGGAGCTGTTTTTT. It is translated as CATSSRTGASGELFF. The V gene is TRBV15, the J gene TRBJ2-2; 9 bases are shared with TRBD1. There are 15 residues in the CDR3. V was pared by 3 bases and J by 6 bases, with 5 bases of the junction left unmatched. Germline loops: CDR1 LNHNV, CDR2 YYDKDF (reference sequence). The full variable domain, completed using reference TRBV15 and TRBJ2-2, is DAMVIQNPRYQVTQFGKPVTLSCSQTLNHNVMYWYQQKSSQAPKLLFHYYDKDFNNEADTPDNFQSRRPNTSFCFLDIRSPGLGDTAMYLCATSSRTGASGELFFGEGSRLTVL.

The chain recombines TRBV5-1 with TRBJ2-1; 10 nucleotides line up with TRBD1. This CDR3 contains 14 residues. Germline CDR1 SGHRS, CDR2 YFSETQ. With 4 bases clipped from V and 7 bases from J, the junction kept 5 bases outside the gene matches. Written as DNA, the CDR3 is TGCGCCAGCAGCACGGACAGGGGGAAAAATGAGCAGTTCTTC. It specifies CASSTDRGKNEQFF.

The genes are TRBV10-3 and TRBJ1-1; D is unclear. The V and J ends lost 0 bases and 5 bases respectively, with 13 bases between them. This CDR3 has 15 amino acids. CDR1 is ENHRY and CDR2 is SYGVKD in the germline V gene. The CDR3 sequence is CAISESARGRTEAFF. The CDR3 region has the DNA TGTGCCATCAGTGAGTCAGCCCGGGGAAGGACTGAAGCTTTCTTT.

The rearrangement joins TRBV19 to TRBJ2-3; 8 positions agree with TRBD1. Germline lookup yields CDR1 LNHDA and CDR2 SQIVND (reference sequence). The junction had 4 bases not matched to a gene; V was cut back by 8 bases and J by 3 bases. The CDR3 is 13 residues long. The CDR3 bases are TGTGCCAGTGGACAGGGTCGGACAGATACGCAGTATTTT. Amino acids: CASGQGRTDTQYF.

The chain recombines TRBV6-1 with TRBJ1-1; D is undetermined. CDR3 length: 13 amino acids. Trimming left V 5 bases short and J 0 bases short, with 7 bases between. Germline-derived CDR1 and CDR2 are MNHNS and SASEGT. DNA for the CDR3: TGTGCCAGCAGTTATTGGGTGAACACTGAAGCTTTCTTT. Translated: CASSYWVNTEAFF.

The V call is TRBV9, the J call TRBJ1-1, with D possibly being TRBD1 (6 bases). This CDR3 has 14 amino acids. Trimming shortened V by 4 bases and J by 4 bases, and 14 bases separated the two germline ends. The V gene's germline CDR1 is SGDLS and CDR2 YYNGEE. CDR3 loop: CASSPGAWGTEAFF. The DNA of the CDR3 is TGTGCCAGCAGCCCAGGGGCGTGGGGCACTGAAGCTTTCTTT. The variable domain in full, with the rest retrieved from reference TRBV9 and TRBJ1-1, is DSGVTQTPKHLITATGQRVTLRCSPRSGDLSVYWYQQSLDQGLQFLIQYYNGEERAKGNILERFSAQQFPDLHSELNLSSLELGDSALYFCASSPGAWGTEAFFGQGTRLTVV.

The V and J genes are TRBV5-1 and TRBJ1-3; D unresolved. Trimming cost V 0 bases and J 0 bases, with 10 bases left between them. CDR1 and CDR2 from the germline V gene are SGHRS and YFSETQ. This CDR3 region has 16 residues. The chain's CDR3 is CASSLAPGRSGNTIYF. The DNA of the CDR3 is TGCGCCAGCAGCTTGGCTCCGGGCCGCTCTGGAAACACCATATATTTT.

J is TRBJ1-1 and V is TRBV5-4, with 8 nucleotides matching TRBD1. The CDR3 consists of 15 residues. J gave up 1 base and V 4 bases, and 6 bases lay outside the gene matches. Per the germline V gene, CDR1 is SGHNT and CDR2 is YYREEE (reference sequence). CDR3: CASSPPGTGNTEAFF. The CDR3 bases are TGTGCCAGCAGCCCCCCCGGGACAGGGAACACTGAAGCTTTCTTT.

The J gene is TRBJ2-3, the V gene TRBV11-3, with D perhaps TRBD2 (6 bases). Germline V lookup: CDR1 SGHNT, CDR2 YENEEA. Between the trimmed V and J ends, which lost 1 base and 2 bases, there was a span of 10 bases. CDR3 length: 15 amino acids. The CDR3 protein is CASSLGLAFTDTQYF. Written as DNA, the CDR3 is TGTGCCAGCAGCTTAGGGCTAGCGTTCACAGATACGCAGTATTTT.

This CDR3 is CASSLGGNIQYF. For the CDR3, the DNA is TGTGCCAGCAGTTTAGGGGGGAACATTCAGTACTTC. The J gene is TRBJ2-4, the V gene TRBV28, with D perhaps TRBD2 (6 bases). Trimming pared 2 bases from V and 7 bases from J, leaving 6 bases between. The CDR3 spans 12 residues. Germline V CDR1 and CDR2: MDHEN, SYDVKM.

The chain has TRBV2 and TRBJ2-3; unclear D gene. Germline-derived CDR1 and CDR2 are SNHLY and FYNNEI. The V and J ends lost 7 bases and 6 bases respectively, with 11 bases between them. The CDR3 is 12 residues long. The CDR3 region has the DNA TGTGCCAGCAAAAGTGGCTCGGATACGCAGTATTTT. Residues: CASKSGSDTQYF.

To note about this clone: The sample holds other DNA sequences that translate to the same CDR3. This chain connects TRBV30 to TRBJ2-1, with unresolved D. This CDR3 is 13 amino acids long. Trimming took off 4 bases at V and 0 bases at J, with 7 bases between the two ends. Germline CDR1 is GTSNPN and CDR2 is SVGIG (reference sequence). CDR3 bases: TGTGCCTGGAACAGAGGCTCCTACAATGAGCAGTTCTTC. Protein sequence: CAWNRGSYNEQFF.

V gene TRBV6-5 combines with J gene TRBJ1-6, with 7 bases that match TRBD1. Trimming cost V 1 base and J 8 bases; bases outside gene matches: 5. This CDR3 spans 15 amino acids. The germline V gene encodes CDR1 MNHEY and CDR2 SVGAGI. CDR3 region: CASSYFRDSDSPLHF. The DNA of the CDR3 is TGTGCCAGCAGTTACTTTAGGGACAGTGATTCACCCCTCCACTTT.

This sequence joins TRBV4-3 and TRBJ2-1; D is undetermined. V lost 1 base and J lost 6, with 7 bases in between. This CDR3 has 13 residues. The germline V gene has CDR1 LGHNA and CDR2 YSLEER. The CDR3 loop reads CASSQVSGNEQFF. In DNA form, the CDR3 reads TGCGCCAGCAGCCAAGTATCGGGCAATGAGCAGTTCTTC.

The chain carries TRBV2 and TRBJ2-7; the D gene could be TRBD1 or TRBD2 (5 bases each). Trimming took off 0 bases at V and 3 bases at J, with 15 bases between the two ends. Germline-derived CDR1 and CDR2 are SNHLY and FYNNEI. The CDR3 sequence is 16 residues long. This CDR3 is CASSEATGRSLYEQYF. DNA of the CDR3: TGTGCCAGCAGTGAAGCGACGGGACGGAGCCTCTACGAGCAGTACTTC.

This sequence joins TRBV30 and TRBJ1-2; D may be TRBD1 (5 bases). Per germline, CDR1 GTSNPN and CDR2 SVGIG (reference sequence). There are 14 residues in the CDR3. Trimming shortened V by 0 bases and J by 3 bases, and 11 bases separated the two germline ends. CDR3 protein: CAWSVPGGYYGYTF. Here the CDR3 DNA reads TGTGCCTGGAGTGTACCTGGGGGATACTATGGCTACACCTTC.

A few counts support this clone. This chain joins TRBV7-9 and TRBJ1-1; TRBD1 aligns across 8 bases. Trimming removed 4 bases from V and 10 bases from J; junction bases left unmatched: 5. The CDR3 is made up of 12 amino acids. Germline lookup yields CDR1 SEHNR and CDR2 FQNEAQ (reference sequence). As DNA, the CDR3 is TGTGCCAGCAGCTCTGAGACAGGGGCAGCTTTCTTT. It translates to CASSSETGAAFF.

The chain employs TRBV5-4 and TRBJ2-2, with TRBD2 matching 11 bases. The CDR3 contains 15 residues. V lost 2 bases and J lost 9; bases outside the gene matches: 6. CDR1 SGHNT and CDR2 YYREEE come from the germline V gene (reference sequence). The CDR3 nucleotides read TGTGCCAGCAGCTTTAGCGGGGGGGCTGTAAGGGAGCTGTTTTTT. Protein product: CASSFSGGAVRELFF.

This chain joins TRBV5-4 and TRBJ2-3, with no clear D. This CDR3 region has 14 residues. The ends were cut back, 4 bases at V and 2 bases at J, with 11 bases in the middle. Germline CDR1 is SGHNT and CDR2 is YYREEE (reference sequence). CDR3 region: CASSRGPNTDTQYF. In DNA form, the CDR3 reads TGTGCCAGCAGCCGTGGACCGAACACAGATACGCAGTATTTT.

The rearrangement joins TRBV4-2 to TRBJ1-2, with 9 positions matching TRBD1. J lost 4 bases, V lost 0 bases, and 3 bases had no gene match. CDR1 is LGHNA, CDR2 YNFKEQ, per germline. The CDR3 loop spans 15 amino acids. CDR3: CASSQDTGGGYGYTF. For the CDR3, the DNA is TGTGCCAGCAGCCAAGATACAGGGGGCGGCTATGGCTACACCTTC.

This clone has just a few counts. The chain combines TRBV12-5 with TRBJ1-1; 8 nucleotides line up with TRBD1. The CDR3 length is 15 residues. V was clipped by 4 bases and J by 6 bases; unmatched bases: 10. Germline-derived CDR1 and CDR2 are LGHNT and FRNRAP. In nucleotides, the CDR3 is TGTGCTAGTGGTTGGACACAGGGGGGTGGCCCTGAAGCTTTCTTT. As protein: CASGWTQGGGPEAFF.

This clone was counted between two and nine times. The chain combines TRBV7-9 with TRBJ1-4; D not certain. The V and J ends lost 2 bases and 7 bases respectively, with 17 bases between them. CDR1 SEHNR and CDR2 FQNEAQ come from the germline V gene (reference sequence). CDR3 length equals 16 residues. CDR3: CASSLSTPYDGEKLFF. The CDR3 DNA follows: TGTGCCAGCAGCTTATCGACGCCCTATGATGGTGAAAAACTGTTTTTT.

The CDR3 here is CATSIDRLFDYGYTF. CDR3 nucleotide sequence: TGTGCCACCAGTATTGACAGGTTGTTTGACTATGGCTACACCTTC. This chain connects TRBV15 to TRBJ1-2; a weak D match, TRBD1 (6 bases). Germline assignment: CDR1 LNHNV and CDR2 YYDKDF (reference sequence). The CDR3 length is 15 residues. The V end was cut by 6 bases, the J end by 3 bases, with 17 bases between.

The chain couples TRBV9 to TRBJ1-4, with 9 bases that match TRBD1. This CDR3 is built from 15 residues. With V trimmed by 4 bases and J by 7 bases, 8 bases remained unmatched. Germline CDR1 and CDR2: SGDLS and YYNGEE. The CDR3 here is CASSQQGAGSEKLFF. CDR3 DNA sequence: TGTGCCAGCAGCCAACAGGGGGCAGGAAGTGAAAAACTGTTTTTT.